This record covers a single TCR beta chain. What it binds is unknown. The source of about 2 micrograms of genomic DNA for TCR beta libraries was cryopreserved PBMCs. This sample stems from a study of cytotoxic CD8 clonotypes in ibrutinib-treated CLL. Study results and caveats: Baseline clonality exceeded age-matched healthy donors and tracked circulating CD8+ T-cell counts. Clonality was elevated at ibrutinib response and had returned toward baseline at progression.

V lost 5 bases, J lost 5 bases, and 6 bases stayed unmatched. In germline, CDR1 is MNHEY, CDR2 SMNVEV (reference sequence). This CDR3 is built from 14 residues. Measured with immunoSEQ multiplex PCR; TCRdb has only the in-frame clones, and not every one. The sample records about 200,000 clones, roughly three quarters being singletons. The V gene is TRBV27, the J gene TRBJ2-1, with TRBD1 identical over 7 bases. The clonotype was recovered from a human donor with chronic lymphocytic leukemia. The sample here was PBMCs, taken after 12 months of ibrutinib treatment. CDR3 in amino acids: CASSLRGRDNEQFF. In DNA form, the CDR3 reads TGTGCCAGCAGTCTCAGGGGGAGAGACAATGAGCAGTTCTTC.